This TCR beta chain was documented in a study of blood T cell repertoires in COVID-19. Data came from immunoSEQ multiplex PCR; TCRdb stores just in-frame clones and leaves some out. The table lists over 60,000 clones, more than 80% of them singletons, with 12% in the top ten. This CDR3 is 16 amino acids long. Germline V CDR1 and CDR2: SGHVS, FQNEAQ. The V end was cut by 1 base, the J end by 0 bases, with 13 bases between. The sequenced sample consisted of peripheral blood. The chain combines TRBV7-8 with TRBJ2-7, with TRBD2 as a possible D gene (5 bases). This receptor was identified in a human donor in a cohort sampled during active COVID-19. DNA of the CDR3: TGTGCCAGCAGCTTAGACAGCGGCTCGGGCTCCTACGAGCAGTACTTC. Its translation: CASSLDSGSGSYEQYF.